This T cell receptor beta chain stems from a study of response to subunit inactivated influenza vaccine. Study-wide results and caveats: Authors suggested few new T cells are recruited by each seasonal influenza vaccination.

TCRdb re-called the RT-PCR reads through MiXCR, storing one row per CDR3 protein. Of hundreds of thousands of distinct CDR3 sequences in the sample, approximately 15% were seen once. Trimming removed 4 bases from V and 1 base from J, with 7 bases in between. Germline CDR1 is ENHRY and CDR2 is SYGVKD. The CDR3 consists of 14 residues. Many counts were recorded for this clonotype. What it binds is not known. This TCR was sampled from a man aged 50 or older who received an inactivated influenza vaccine. Sequencing used PBMCs from blood, obtained 14 days before vaccination. The V call is TRBV10-3, the J call TRBJ2-2; D remains unclear. Written as DNA, the CDR3 is TGTGCCATCAGTGTGACTCGGAACACCGGGGAGCTGTTTTTT. This codes for CAISVTRNTGELFF.